The 27 T cell receptor beta chains given below trace back to one sample, sequenced in a study of CD8+ T cells in alopecia areata. Extracted RNA was reverse transcribed into cDNA, the sequencing template. Profiling relied on immunoSEQ multiplex PCR, and the TCRdb table lists in-frame clones only, not all of them. This repertoire shows more than 150,000 clones, roughly three fifths found once; its top ten account for around 3%. Treatment: oral pan-JAK inhibitor, 5-10 mg twice daily. Sample: CD4+ T cells sorted from blood, taken at week 4, from a patient treated with tofacitinib. Receptors originate from a human donor with alopecia areata.

The chain combines TRBV9 with TRBJ2-6; 9 nucleotides agree with TRBD1. V dropped 3 bases and J dropped 0; count of bases not matched to a gene: 7. The germline gives CDR1 SGDLS, CDR2 YYNGEE. CDR3 length equals 18 residues. This CDR3 is CASSAPGTGTSGANVLTF. CDR3 in DNA: TGTGCCAGCAGCGCTCCCGGGACAGGGACCTCTGGGGCCAACGTCCTGACTTTC.

This sequence joins TRBV7-2 and TRBJ2-5, with D unresolved. Trimming took 4 bases from V and 7 from J, leaving 10 bases between them. The length of the CDR3 is 12 residues. The V gene's germline CDR1 is SGHTA and CDR2 FQGNSA. The CDR3 DNA sequence: TGTGCCAGCAGCTCAGTTCCCCTGACCCAGTACTTC. This translates into CASSSVPLTQYF.

This clone was counted only a few times. The rearrangement joins TRBV7-2 to TRBJ2-7; TRBD1 aligns across 8 bases. The CDR3 covers 14 residues. Germline CDR1 reads SGHTA; CDR2 reads FQGNSA. The V and J ends lost 5 bases and 7 bases, in that order; junction bases with no gene match: 10. The CDR3: CASSARTGNGEQYF. Written as DNA, the CDR3 is TGTGCCAGCAGCGCCCGGACAGGGAATGGGGAGCAGTACTTC.

The chain is built from TRBV2 and TRBJ2-7; 7 bases map to TRBD1. The germline gives CDR1 SNHLY, CDR2 FYNNEI. The CDR3 contains 14 residues. The V gene end was trimmed by 5 bases and the J gene end by 2 bases; junction bases not matched to a gene: 6. The CDR3 spells CASSRGQGAYEQYF. The CDR3 nucleotides read TGTGCCAGCAGTAGGGGCCAGGGGGCCTACGAGCAGTACTTC.

The chain carries TRBV4-3 and TRBJ1-1; D unclear. Germline V lookup: CDR1 LGHNA, CDR2 YSLEER. V lost 0 bases and J 10 bases, leaving 15 bases between the germline ends. The CDR3 has 14 amino acids. This chain's CDR3 is CASSQDSAQVRAFF. CDR3 DNA sequence: TGCGCCAGCAGCCAAGATTCCGCCCAAGTTCGAGCTTTCTTT.

The chain links TRBV30 to TRBJ1-1, with D uncertain. There are 13 residues in the CDR3. CDR1 and CDR2 (germline): GTSNPN, SVGIG (reference sequence). V was cut by 8 bases and J by 4 bases, with 17 bases left in between. The CDR3 here is CASVGSGFTEAFF. CDR3 in DNA: TGTGCCAGCGTAGGCAGCGGTTTCACTGAAGCTTTCTTT.

J is TRBJ1-1 and V is TRBV4-1; D is unresolved. Per the germline V gene, CDR1 is MGHRA and CDR2 is YSYEKL. V lost 1 base to trimming and J lost 4 bases, with 16 bases between them. The CDR3 spans 16 residues. The DNA of the CDR3 is TGCGCCAGCAGCCAAGGGGCGAACAGTTGGGGCACTGAAGCTTTCTTT. The encoded protein is CASSQGANSWGTEAFF.

The chain uses TRBV27 and TRBJ2-5, with D unresolved. The CDR3 sequence is 12 residues long. From germline, CDR1 is MNHEY and CDR2 SMNVEV (reference sequence). The V end was cut by 5 bases, the J end by 3 bases, with 7 bases between. The CDR3 DNA sequence: TGTGCCAGCAGTGGCTCCAAAGAGACCCAGTACTTC. This sequence encodes CASSGSKETQYF.

Remarks on this clone: Other DNA sequences in the same sample also yield this CDR3. This chain joins TRBV5-1 and TRBJ1-1, with D possibly matching TRBD1 (5 bases). This CDR3 spans 14 amino acids. V was clipped by 0 bases and J by 1 base, with 7 bases between them. Germline assignment: CDR1 SGHRS and CDR2 YFSETQ. CDR3 loop: CASSLDRGNTEAFF. CDR3 nucleotide sequence: TGCGCCAGCAGCTTGGATAGGGGGAACACTGAAGCTTTCTTT.

The chain links TRBV2 to TRBJ2-1; 8 nucleotides agree with TRBD1. The CDR3 runs 15 residues. V trimming: 6 bases; J trimming: 4 bases; junction bases outside the gene matches: 8. Germline lookup yields CDR1 SNHLY and CDR2 FYNNEI. As DNA, the CDR3 is TGTGCCAGCAGAGCTGGACAGGGAGGATACAATGAGCAGTTCTTC. Its translation: CASRAGQGGYNEQFF.

This clone was observed a handful of times. The chain recombines TRBV7-9 with TRBJ1-6; TRBD1 might be the D (5 bases). This CDR3 is built from 13 residues. V was cut by 6 bases and J by 8 bases, with 11 bases left in between. From germline, CDR1 is SEHNR and CDR2 FQNEAQ (reference sequence). The chain's CDR3 is CASRQDSHSPLHF. For the CDR3, the DNA is TGTGCCAGCAGGCAAGACAGTCATTCACCCCTCCACTTT.

This chain joins TRBV30 and TRBJ1-1; no clear D. This CDR3 is built from 14 residues. Germline V gene lookup returns CDR1 GTSNPN and CDR2 SVGIG (reference sequence). Between the trimmed V and J ends, which lost 2 bases and 7 bases, there was a span of 17 bases. The CDR3 DNA reads as TGTGCCTGGAGTATCTATTCGAGGACCTTTGAAGCTTTCTTT. The encoded protein is CAWSIYSRTFEAFF.

V usage is TRBV30 and J usage is TRBJ2-7; weak D call: TRBD2 (6 bases). Germline CDR1 GTSNPN, CDR2 SVGIG (reference sequence). V was cut by 8 bases and J by 3 bases, with 20 bases left in between. The CDR3 is 14 amino acids. This chain's CDR3 is CARTSGTGDYEQYF. For the CDR3, the DNA is TGTGCCCGGACGTCTGGGACGGGAGACTACGAGCAGTACTTC.

This clone was seen only a few times. The chain carries TRBV7-9 and TRBJ2-3; 7 positions agree with TRBD1. J was trimmed by 1 base and V by 6 bases; bases with no gene match: 7. This CDR3 spans 15 amino acids. Looked up from germline, CDR1 is SEHNR and CDR2 is FQNEAQ (reference sequence). The CDR3 bases are TGTGCCAGCAGTACCTACAGGGGAGGCACAGATACGCAGTATTTT. This sequence encodes CASSTYRGGTDTQYF.

This clone was picked up a small number of times. The gene calls are TRBV4-3 and TRBJ1-2; D gene ambiguous. Per germline, CDR1 LGHNA and CDR2 YSLEER. The CDR3 is 12 residues long. V lost 2 bases, J lost 8 bases, and 9 bases lay in between. The CDR3 loop is CASSQRIRGYTF. DNA for the CDR3: TGCGCCAGCAGCCAACGGATAAGGGGCTACACCTTC.

The sample holds a few counts of this clone. The chain combines TRBV19 with TRBJ1-1, with a possible D match to TRBD1 (6 bases). V dropped 10 bases and J dropped 13 bases, with 10 bases sitting between them. This CDR3 is built from 8 residues. Looked up from germline, CDR1 is LNHDA and CDR2 is SQIVND (reference sequence). The CDR3 loop is CATPRGFF. The CDR3 nucleotides are TGTGCCACCCCCAGGGGTTTCTTT. The full variable domain, rest sourced from reference TRBV19 and TRBJ1-1, is DGGITQSPKYLFRKEGQNVTLSCEQNLNHDAMYWYRQDPGQGLRLIYYSQIVNDFQKGDIAEGYSVSREKKESFPLTVTSAQKNPTAFYLCATPRGFFGQGTRLTVV.

The chain carries TRBV2 and TRBJ2-5; D tentatively fits TRBD1 or TRBD2 (5 bases each). The CDR3 runs to 13 residues. V dropped 4 bases and J dropped 4 bases, with 10 bases sitting between them. CDR1 is SNHLY, CDR2 FYNNEI, per germline. CDR3 in DNA: TGTGCCAGCAGTGTTGAGAGGGGAGAGACCCAGTACTTC. Encoded protein: CASSVERGETQYF.

This clone turned up a few times. CDR3 in amino acids: CASSTPTGAIMNTEAFF. The CDR3 DNA sequence: TGTGCCAGTAGTACCCCAACAGGGGCGATCATGAACACTGAAGCTTTCTTT. The rearrangement links TRBV19 to TRBJ1-1, with 7 bases fitting TRBD1. V lost 4 bases and J lost 0; bases outside the gene matches: 11. The CDR3 totals 17 residues. Per germline, CDR1 LNHDA and CDR2 SQIVND (reference sequence).

This clone turned up a few times. The chain recombines TRBV4-1 with TRBJ1-2; D uncertain. CDR1 is MGHRA, CDR2 YSYEKL, per germline. The CDR3 has 16 residues. V dropped 1 base and J dropped 4 bases, with 16 bases sitting between them. CDR3 amino acids: CASSQVFRRSFYGYTF. For the CDR3, the DNA is TGCGCCAGCAGCCAAGTTTTCCGGCGGTCTTTCTATGGCTACACCTTC.

This clone was observed a few times. This sequence joins TRBV29-1 and TRBJ1-1, with TRBD1 matching 7 bases. CDR1 and CDR2 (germline): SQVTM, ANQGSEA. V was pared by 4 bases and J by 5 bases, with 10 bases of the junction left unmatched. This CDR3 region has 14 residues. This CDR3 is CSVASGRGRTEAFF. The CDR3 nucleotides are TGCAGCGTTGCGTCGGGGAGGGGGCGGACTGAAGCTTTCTTT.

This clone was counted between two and nine times. The chain recombines TRBV29-1 with TRBJ1-1; TRBD1 matches 10 bases. The ends lost 5 bases at V and 5 bases at J; junction bases unmatched: 5. The CDR3 spans 13 residues. Germline V gives CDR1 SQVTM, CDR2 ANQGSEA. The chain's CDR3 is CSVSRDRGTEAFF. CDR3 DNA sequence: TGCAGCGTTTCAAGGGACAGGGGAACTGAAGCTTTCTTT.

The chain is built from TRBV4-2 and TRBJ1-1; D call uncertain. In germline, CDR1 is LGHNA, CDR2 YNFKEQ. The CDR3 is 14 amino acids. V shed 4 bases and J shed 1 base, with 10 bases lying between them. This CDR3 is CASSRPTANTEAFF. The DNA for the CDR3 is TGTGCCAGCAGCCGACCTACAGCGAACACTGAAGCTTTCTTT.

The V gene is TRBV5-4, the J gene TRBJ2-5, with 8 bases aligning to TRBD2. With 5 bases clipped from V and 5 bases from J, the junction kept 5 bases outside the gene matches. The CDR3 is made up of 13 amino acids. Germline assignment: CDR1 SGHNT and CDR2 YYREEE (reference sequence). CDR3 sequence: CASRRGGRETQYF. In DNA, the CDR3 is TGTGCCAGCAGACGGGGGGGCCGGGAGACCCAGTACTTC.

The rearrangement uses TRBV23-1 and TRBJ2-3, with 7 bases that match TRBD1. TRBV23-1 belongs to the ORF category, with a function that is uncertain. The CDR3 totals 16 residues. V shed 0 bases and J 3 bases; nucleotides not matched to a gene: 6. CDR3 DNA sequence: TGCGCCAGCAGTCAATCGCCGTCCAGGGGGACAGATACGCAGTATTTT. It specifies CASSQSPSRGTDTQYF.

V is TRBV6-6 and J is TRBJ1-5; unclear D gene. The CDR3 contains 12 residues. Germline CDR1 reads MNHNY; CDR2 reads SVGAGI (reference sequence). The V and J ends lost 7 bases and 3 bases respectively, with 7 bases between them. The CDR3 region is CASTWDNQPQHF. DNA for the CDR3: TGTGCCAGCACATGGGACAATCAGCCCCAGCATTTT.

This clone was seen a handful of times. The chain combines TRBV14 with TRBJ2-1; maybe TRBD2 (5 bases). The germline V gene encodes CDR1 SGHDN and CDR2 FVKESK. The CDR3 spans 14 residues. V lost 0 bases and J lost 5, with 8 bases in between. CDR3 amino acids: CASSQDLANNEQFF. The CDR3 bases are TGTGCCAGCAGCCAAGATCTAGCCAACAATGAGCAGTTCTTC.

The rearrangement joins TRBV5-4 to TRBJ2-5; possibly TRBD1 for D (8 bases). With 0 bases removed from V and 4 bases from J, the gap between germline ends came to 10 bases. The CDR3 sequence is 14 residues long. CDR1 and CDR2 from the germline V gene are SGHNT and YYREEE (reference sequence). The CDR3 reads CASSLDRGGETQYF. DNA for the CDR3: TGTGCCAGCAGCTTGGACAGGGGGGGAGAGACCCAGTACTTC.